Measured by frequency, the clone carrying this T cell receptor (beta chain) is large. The antigen is undetermined. The sample belongs to a study of human CD8 memory T cell subsets. Study findings and constraints: Greater diversity was suggested by Chao1 estimates for stem-like memory T cells than for precursor exhausted T cells. Clonotypes that made up the stem-like memory T cell repertoire overlapped minimally with the precursor exhausted T cell repertoire.

Libraries for TCR beta were constructed using UMI-labeled 5' RACE. TCRdb reprocessed the 5' RACE reads and reports one entry per CDR3 protein, with no DNA. The table counts 4,500 to 6,000 distinct CDR3 sequences; about 35% lies in the top ten. The source of this sequence is a human donor in good health. Source material: CD8+ effector memory T cells (TEM) sorted from PBMCs. Subset here: effector memory CD8 T cells, CCR7- CD45RO+ CD95+.

CDR3 amino acids: CASSYSRNYGYTF. This chain links TRBV6-5 with TRBJ1-2. The CDR3 consists of 13 residues. From germline, CDR1 is MNHEY and CDR2 SVGAGI.